Listed below are T cell receptor beta chains from one sample, sequenced in a study of T cell responses to AZD1222 COVID-19 vaccine. Only in-frame clones appear in the TCRdb table, and some are missing; sequencing was by immunoSEQ multiplex PCR. The sample lists about 150,000 clones; about nine tenths were seen once. The material was peripheral blood, obtained on day 0 of AZD1222 vaccination. Source of these receptors: an adult in good health. Each CDR3 is given with its conserved first and last residue.

TRBV24-1	TRBJ2-3	CATSDFGGDTQYF
TRBV24-1	TRBJ1-3	CATRVMAPHLGSGNTIYF
TRBV20-1	TRBJ1-2	CSARGGYGYTF
TRBV2	TRBJ1-2	CASSAGDNNYGYTF
TRBV6-1	TRBJ2-7	CASSEGKQVRASYEQYF
TRBV27	TRBJ1-3	CASSFRADGNTIYF
TRBV5-1	TRBJ1-3	CASSGTRGLAGNTIYF
TRBV5-1	TRBJ2-1	CASSLAGSYNEQFF
TRBV24-1	TRBJ2-5	CATGLGGGGGQETQYF
TRBV7-9	TRBJ1-2	CASSPNSHYGYTF
TRBV19	TRBJ2-2	CASVQTGATGELFF
TRBV18	TRBJ1-1	CASSPRHTEVAFF
TRBV19	TRBJ2-3	CASSFPTDTQYF
TRBV3-1/TRBV3-2	TRBJ1-5	CASSSDGHRAQHF
TRBV5-1	TRBJ2-5	CASSHGTDQETQYF
TRBV6-2/TRBV6-3	TRBJ1-3	CASSYSLGFSGNTIYF
TRBV18	TRBJ1-1	CASSRDRDQRGTEAFF
TRBV18	TRBJ1-6	CASSNRDRAGSYNSPLHF
TRBV19	TRBJ2-1	CASSIKWVMSSGGYNYNEQFF
TRBV7-9	TRBJ2-1	CASSFGLAGNEQFF
TRBV19	TRBJ1-4	CASSAGQRNEKLFF
TRBV6-5	TRBJ1-4	CASSYQGTTNEKLFF
TRBV28	TRBJ1-2	CASSSLTGLYGYTF
TRBV19	TRBJ2-7	CASSIEVDSAEQYF
TRBV4-3	TRBJ1-1	CASSQDGQLITEAFF
TRBV7-2	TRBJ1-1	CASSLGQGREAFF
TRBV11-3	TRBJ1-5	CASSSPQPQHF
TRBV19	TRBJ1-6	CASRDTGDSPLHF
TRBV9	TRBJ1-6	CASSFDSGLYSPLHF
TRBV15	TRBJ1-4	CATTSRRVPIEKLFF
TRBV7-9	TRBJ1-5	CASSQSTGYQPQHF
TRBV28	TRBJ1-4	CASSSSGAGQLFF
TRBV27	TRBJ1-1	CASTKRGFANTEAFF
TRBV14	TRBJ2-1	CASSQGTSYYNEQFF
TRBV5-1	TRBJ1-1	CASSFQGATEAFF
TRBV5-5	TRBJ2-2	CASSLTLGSWSTGELFF
TRBV19	TRBJ1-5	CASSPDRPNQPQHF
TRBV28	TRBJ2-6	CASRLSGANVLTF
TRBV7-3	TRBJ2-7	CASSLTGTSHEQYF
TRBV13	TRBJ2-7	CASSLRFGSPYEQYF
TRBV14	TRBJ2-3	CASSQARGGTDTQYF
TRBV18	TRBJ1-2	CASSPPTSPYGYTF